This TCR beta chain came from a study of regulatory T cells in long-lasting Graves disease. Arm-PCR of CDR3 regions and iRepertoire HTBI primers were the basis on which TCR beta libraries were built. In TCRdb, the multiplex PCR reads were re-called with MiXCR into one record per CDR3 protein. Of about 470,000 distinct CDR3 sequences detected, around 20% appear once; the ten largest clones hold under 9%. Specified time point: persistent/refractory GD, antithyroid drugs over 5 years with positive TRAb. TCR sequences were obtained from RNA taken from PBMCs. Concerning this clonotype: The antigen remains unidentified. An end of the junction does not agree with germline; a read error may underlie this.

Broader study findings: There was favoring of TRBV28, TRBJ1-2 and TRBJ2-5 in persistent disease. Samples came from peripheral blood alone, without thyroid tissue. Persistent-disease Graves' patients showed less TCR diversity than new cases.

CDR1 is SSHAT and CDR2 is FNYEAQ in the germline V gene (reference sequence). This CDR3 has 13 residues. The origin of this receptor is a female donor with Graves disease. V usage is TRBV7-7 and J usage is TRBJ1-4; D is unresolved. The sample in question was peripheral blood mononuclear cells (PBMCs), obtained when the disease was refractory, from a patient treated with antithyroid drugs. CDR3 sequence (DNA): TGTGCTAGCAGCTTGGGCCCGGAGGAGAAACTGTTTTTT. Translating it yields CASSLGPEEKLFF. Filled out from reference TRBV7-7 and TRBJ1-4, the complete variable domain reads GAGVSQSPRYKVTKRGQDVTLRCDPISSHATLYWYQQALGQGPEFLTYFNYEAQPDKSGLPSDRFSAERPEGSISTLTIQRTEQRDSAMYRCASSLGPEEKLFFGSGTQLSVL.